This record concerns one TCR beta chain sequence. What it binds is unknown. This sample was included in a study of shared clonotypes between healthy human individuals. V was pared by 5 bases and J by 8 bases, with 9 bases of the junction left unmatched. CDR3 length: 14 amino acids. Germline V lookup: CDR1 MRHNA, CDR2 SNTAGT. Broader study findings: Among the subsets, naive ones generally showed larger estimated richness than memory ones.

Assay: immunoSEQ multiplex PCR; the TCRdb copy retains only in-frame clones and omits some. This sample carries around 980,000 clones, approximately 80% of them seen once, and the ten largest clones take 0.55% to 0.7%. This chain uses TRBV6-4 with TRBJ1-3, with 7 nucleotides matching TRBD1. The receptor's source is a man aged 18 to 30 in good health. Some clones in this sample may be carry-over from other donors' samples. Sequencing used memory CD4+ T cells from PBMCs. Subset: CD45RA-negative fraction. Written as DNA, the CDR3 is TGTGCCAGCAGTCCACAGGGGAACGGGGACACCATATATTTT. The encoded protein is CASSPQGNGDTIYF.